This TCR beta chain was captured in a study of cytomegalovirus exposure and HLA in healthy donors. With V trimmed by 1 base and J by 7 bases, 2 bases remained unmatched. The CDR3 is 13 amino acids. CDR1 SGHNT and CDR2 YYREEE come from the germline V gene (reference sequence). PCR involved 60 Vbeta and 13 Jbeta primers. Here immunoSEQ multiplex PCR was the method, and the copy in TCRdb shows in-frame clones only, minus some. The sample shows about 160,000 clones, around 72% of them seen only once. This TCR came from a man younger than 30 in good health and CMV-seronegative. The rearrangement joins TRBV5-4 to TRBJ2-1; 7 nucleotides match TRBD1. The sample taken for sequencing was PBMCs. The CDR3 is CASSLTGENEQFF. The CDR3 coding sequence is TGTGCCAGCAGCTTGACAGGGGAGAATGAGCAGTTCTTC.